This T cell receptor (beta chain) was recovered during a study of cytomegalovirus exposure and HLA in healthy donors. Using immunoSEQ multiplex PCR, the repertoire was profiled, and TCRdb retains in-frame clones only, with some absent. The table lists about 110,000 clones, roughly 89% of them singletons. Study-wide results and limits: According to a subsequent analysis, TCR clusters identified in the first cohort showed a tendency to co-occur across the approximately 130 validation repertoires. The majority of TCR sequences were rare, yet some public TCRs appeared in many donors. The study designated about 180 TCR beta chains cytomegalovirus-associated.

In regard to this clone: Antigen specificity is unknown.

Trimming pared 7 bases from V and 1 base from J, leaving 5 bases between. Germline CDR1 is SGHRS and CDR2 is YFSETQ. The CDR3 runs to 11 residues. The study drew the donors from its approximately 110-subject validation cohort, separate from the approximately 670-subject first cohort. This receptor was taken from a young woman in good health and CMV-seronegative. Material: PBMCs. The chain employs TRBV5-1 and TRBJ1-1, with D uncertain. The CDR3 DNA is TGCGCCAGCCGCGAGAACACTGAAGCTTTCTTT. Amino acids: CASRENTEAFF.